The T cell receptor beta chain under discussion was sequenced for a study of beta chain features in type 1 diabetes. As for the study in general: There was similarity between patients and healthy donors in age, gender and cell yields. Regarding the study as a whole: High-TCR-expressing cells could be over-represented by cDNA sequencing. In every one of the four CD4+ subsets, TCRB CDR3s were moderately but significantly shorter in Type 1 diabetes patients.

Sorted CD4+ subsets: naive, central memory, regulatory, stem cell-like memory (CD45RO/CCR7/CD25/CD127/CD95/CD27 panel). Germline CDR1 and CDR2: SEHNR and FQNEAQ (reference sequence). Trimming pared 1 base from V and 4 bases from J, leaving 11 bases between. The length of the CDR3 is 15 residues. Since all of the isolated RNA was reverse transcribed, expressed TCRB transcripts were what got sequenced. Naive, central memory and regulatory T cell samples averaged around 3.3 million reads. Sequencing was performed with immunoSEQ multiplex PCR; in TCRdb, only in-frame clones are kept and a portion is missing. The table includes 250,000 or so clones, about 15% detected once. This clone was counted a few times. Its antigen is not known.

The chain couples TRBV7-9 to TRBJ2-1; D gene unclear. The source is a man aged 25 to 45 with type 1 diabetes. The material sequenced was naive CD4+ T cells from blood. CDR3 residues: CASSLVKASYNEQFF. CDR3 nucleotides: TGTGCCAGCAGCTTAGTAAAGGCTAGTTACAATGAGCAGTTCTTC.